Below, one T cell receptor beta chain is given with its context. Its antigen is currently unknown. Germline trimming cut 6 bases from V and 7 bases from J; bases unmatched to any gene: 11. CDR1 is SNHLY, CDR2 FYNNEI, per germline. CDR3 length: 16 residues. Expressed TCRB transcripts got sequenced, as all isolated RNA was reverse transcribed. Clones were sequenced by immunoSEQ multiplex PCR, and TCRdb holds only the in-frame ones, with some missing. The sample has under 90,000 clones, under 35% seen once. It was one heparinised blood draw, averaging approximately 100 mL, that each donor gave. The sample originates from a study of beta chain features in type 1 diabetes. Study results and caveats: A greater similarity of naive, central memory and Treg TCRB repertoires was seen among patients than among healthy donors. TCRB CDR3 length was moderately but significantly reduced in all four CD4+ subsets of Type 1 diabetes patients. Because the template was cDNA, high-expressing cells might be over-represented.

The source of this sequence is a young woman in good health. The specimen was stem cell memory CD4+ T cells from blood. The chain carries TRBV2 and TRBJ1-6; TRBD1 matches at 8 bases. The CDR3 coding sequence is TGTGCCAGCAGACAACCCGGACAGGGAGTAAATTCACCCCTCCACTTT. This sequence encodes CASRQPGQGVNSPLHF.